A single sample gave rise to the 9 T cell receptor beta chains below, sequenced in a study of cytomegalovirus exposure and HLA in healthy donors. With 60 Vbeta and 13 Jbeta primers, the PCR was carried out. Profiling relied on immunoSEQ multiplex PCR, and the TCRdb table lists in-frame clones only, not all of them. The data hold 99,000 or so clones, with about 80% observed a single time. The sample consisted of PBMCs. These receptors originate from a man aged 25-45 years in good health and CMV-seronegative.

V gene TRBV7-2 combines with J gene TRBJ1-2; 11 bases are a match to TRBD1. The CDR3 is made up of 16 amino acids. V lost 4 bases to trimming and J lost 5 bases; unmatched junction nucleotides: 9. Germline CDR1 SGHTA, CDR2 FQGNSA. CDR3 amino acids: CASSSLTGTGGYGYTF. Written as DNA, the CDR3 is TGTGCCAGCAGCTCACTTACCGGGACAGGGGGGTATGGCTACACCTTC.

The J gene is TRBJ2-5, the V gene TRBV19; TRBD2 might be the D (5 bases). The CDR3 totals 15 residues. Trimming stripped 4 bases from V and 5 bases from J, with 17 bases between. The germline CDR1 and CDR2 sequences are LNHDA and SQIVND (reference sequence). CDR3 amino acids: CASSTSRGIGETQYF. The CDR3 DNA reads as TGTGCCAGTAGTACCTCTAGAGGGATAGGGGAGACCCAGTACTTC.

The chain is built from TRBV5-4 and TRBJ2-1; TRBD1 matches at 8 bases. The CDR3 has 17 residues. CDR1 and CDR2 (germline): SGHNT, YYREEE (reference sequence). V dropped 4 bases and J dropped 6; count of bases not matched to a gene: 15. The CDR3 region is CASSLGQGVPTRNEQFF. In nucleotides, the CDR3 is TGTGCCAGCAGCCTCGGACAGGGAGTACCTACGCGCAATGAGCAGTTCTTC.

The rearrangement links TRBV9 to TRBJ1-1; maybe TRBD1 (6 bases). Trimming stripped 3 bases from V and 0 bases from J, with 9 bases between. The germline gives CDR1 SGDLS, CDR2 YYNGEE. This CDR3 has 14 amino acids. The CDR3 here is CASSGGRVNTEAFF. For the CDR3, the DNA is TGTGCCAGCAGCGGGGGGCGGGTGAACACTGAAGCTTTCTTT.

The chain joins TRBV29-1 to TRBJ2-3; the match to TRBD2 covers 10 bases. V lost 7 bases to trimming and J lost 7 bases; unmatched junction nucleotides: 5. The CDR3 covers 12 residues. Germline values: CDR1 SQVTM, CDR2 ANQGSEA. The CDR3 DNA reads TGCAGCGGAGGGACTAGCGTATATACGCAGTATTTT. Translating it yields CSGGTSVYTQYF.

This clone has just a few counts. The J gene is TRBJ1-5, the V gene TRBV6-1; 7 bases map to TRBD1. V shed 7 bases and J 2 bases; nucleotides not matched to a gene: 8. There are 15 residues in the CDR3. Germline assignment: CDR1 MNHNS and CDR2 SASEGT. CDR3 sequence (DNA): TGTGCCAGCACCCGAACAGGGGAGGGCAATCAGCCCCAGCATTTT. It yields the protein CASTRTGEGNQPQHF.

The chain joins TRBV27 to TRBJ2-7, with D perhaps TRBD1 (5 bases). The V gene lost 5 bases and the J gene lost 4 bases, with 9 bases spanning the gap. The length of the CDR3 is 12 residues. CDR1 MNHEY and CDR2 SMNVEV come from the germline V gene (reference sequence). CDR3: CASSIKGYEQYF. The CDR3 DNA is TGTGCCAGCAGTATCAAGGGGTACGAGCAGTACTTC.

In this sample, this clone turned up once. The chain uses TRBV11-3 and TRBJ1-3; possible D gene TRBD1, 5 bases. The CDR3 contains 16 residues. CDR1 is SGHNT, CDR2 YENEEA, per germline. V lost 1 base, J lost 2 bases, and 12 bases lay in between. CDR3 DNA: TGTGCCAGCAGCTTAGGGGGACTCAACCCTGGAAACACCATATATTTT. Encoded protein: CASSLGGLNPGNTIYF.

CDR3 region: CASSPGAGGDQPQHF. Written as DNA, the CDR3 is TGTGCCAGCAGCCCTGGAGCGGGAGGCGATCAGCCCCAGCATTTT. The chain is built from TRBV27 and TRBJ1-5; no clear D gene. This CDR3 has 15 residues. V dropped 6 bases and J dropped 5 bases, with 17 bases sitting between them. Germline lookup yields CDR1 MNHEY and CDR2 SMNVEV (reference sequence).